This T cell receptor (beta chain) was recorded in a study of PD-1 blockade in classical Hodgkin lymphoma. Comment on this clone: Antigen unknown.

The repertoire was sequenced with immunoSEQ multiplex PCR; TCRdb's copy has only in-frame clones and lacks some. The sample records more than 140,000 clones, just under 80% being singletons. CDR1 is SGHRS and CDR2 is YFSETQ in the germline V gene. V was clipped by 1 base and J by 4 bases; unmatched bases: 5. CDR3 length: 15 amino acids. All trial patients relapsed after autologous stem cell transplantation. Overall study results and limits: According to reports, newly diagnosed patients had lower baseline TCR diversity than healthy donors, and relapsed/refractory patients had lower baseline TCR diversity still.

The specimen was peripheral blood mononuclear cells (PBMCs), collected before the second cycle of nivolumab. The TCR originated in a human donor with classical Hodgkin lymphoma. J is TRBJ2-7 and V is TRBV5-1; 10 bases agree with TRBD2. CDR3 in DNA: TGCGCCAGCAGCTTGTTGGTAGCGGGAGGATACGAGCAGTACTTC. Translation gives CASSLLVAGGYEQYF.